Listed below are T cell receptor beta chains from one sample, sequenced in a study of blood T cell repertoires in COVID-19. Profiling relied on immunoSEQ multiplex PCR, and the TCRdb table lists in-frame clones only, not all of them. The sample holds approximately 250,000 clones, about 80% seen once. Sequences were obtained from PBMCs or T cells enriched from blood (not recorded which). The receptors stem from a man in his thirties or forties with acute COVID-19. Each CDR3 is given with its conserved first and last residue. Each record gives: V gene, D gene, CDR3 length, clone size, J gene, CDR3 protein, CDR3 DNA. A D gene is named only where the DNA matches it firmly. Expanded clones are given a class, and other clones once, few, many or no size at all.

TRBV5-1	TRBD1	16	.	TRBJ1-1	CASSPRQGMASTEAFF	TGCGCCAGCAGCCCCCGACAGGGGATGGCGAGCACTGAAGCTTTCTTT
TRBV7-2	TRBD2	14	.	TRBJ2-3	CASSQSGNEDTQYF	TGTGCCAGCAGCCAAAGCGGGAACGAAGATACGCAGTATTTT
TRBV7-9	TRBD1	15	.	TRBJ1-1	CASSSSLDRETEAFF	TGTGCCAGCAGCTCCTCGTTGGACAGGGAAACTGAAGCTTTCTTT
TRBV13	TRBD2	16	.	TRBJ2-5	CASSPQAGAGAETQYF	TGTGCCAGCAGCCCCCAAGCGGGGGCGGGAGCAGAGACCCAGTACTTC
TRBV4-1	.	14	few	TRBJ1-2	CASSQDPPGDGYTF	TGCGCCAGCAGCCAAGATCCCCCAGGGGATGGCTACACCTTC
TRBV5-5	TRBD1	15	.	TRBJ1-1	CASSAPGQGARMTFF	TGTGCCAGCAGCGCTCCGGGACAGGGGGCGCGAATGACTTTCTTT
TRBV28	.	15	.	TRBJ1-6	CASSFHRVGNSPLHF	TGTGCCAGCAGTTTCCACAGGGTCGGGAATTCACCCCTCCACTTT
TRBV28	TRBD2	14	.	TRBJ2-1	CASLKRGAYNEQFF	TGTGCCAGCCTAAAGCGGGGGGCCTACAATGAGCAGTTCTTC
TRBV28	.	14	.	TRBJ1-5	CASTEHLRNQPQHF	TGTGCCAGCACTGAGCACCTTCGTAATCAGCCCCAGCATTTT
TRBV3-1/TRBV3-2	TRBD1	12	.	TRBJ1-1	CASNRGNTEAFF	TGTGCCAGCAACAGGGGTAACACTGAAGCTTTCTTT
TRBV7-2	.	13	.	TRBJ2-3	CASSLNGPDTQYF	TGTGCCAGCAGCTTAAATGGGCCAGATACGCAGTATTTT
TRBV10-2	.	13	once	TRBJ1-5	CASSERAGQPQHF	TGCGCCAGCAGTGAGAGGGCGGGCCAGCCCCAGCATTTT
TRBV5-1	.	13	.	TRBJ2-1	CASSYGLNNEQFF	TGTGCCAGCAGCTACGGGTTAAACAATGAGCAGTTCTTC
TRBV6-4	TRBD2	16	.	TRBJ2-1	CASSEGTSGRAGEQFF	TGTGCCAGCAGTGAAGGGACTAGCGGGAGGGCCGGCGAGCAGTTCTTC
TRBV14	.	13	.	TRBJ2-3	CASRQTGTDTQYF	TGTGCCAGCAGGCAAACGGGGACAGATACGCAGTATTTT
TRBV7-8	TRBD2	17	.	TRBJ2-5	CASSLGTSGSVWETQYF	TGTGCCAGCAGCTTAGGGACTAGCGGGAGTGTTTGGGAGACCCAGTACTTC
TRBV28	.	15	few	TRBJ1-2	CASSFSPADSYGYTF	TGTGCCAGCAGTTTTTCCCCCGCCGACAGCTATGGCTACACCTTC
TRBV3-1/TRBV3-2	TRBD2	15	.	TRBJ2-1	CASSQDRTSGNEQFF	TGTGCCAGCAGCCAAGACCGGACTAGCGGCAATGAGCAGTTCTTC
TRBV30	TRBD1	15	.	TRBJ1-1	CASTGQGWSGTEAFF	TGTGCCTCCACGGGACAGGGGTGGTCAGGCACTGAAGCTTTCTTT
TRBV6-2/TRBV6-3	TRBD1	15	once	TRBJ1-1	CASSYPGQGETEAFF	TGTGCCAGCAGTTACCCTGGACAGGGGGAAACTGAAGCTTTCTTT
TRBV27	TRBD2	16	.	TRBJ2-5	CASSLLSASGGATQYF	TGTGCCAGCAGTTTACTGTCGGCTAGCGGGGGGGCGACCCAGTACTTC
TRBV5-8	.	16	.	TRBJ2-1	CASSRIGVSSYNEQFF	TGTGCCAGCAGCCGGATCGGAGTCAGCTCCTACAATGAGCAGTTCTTC
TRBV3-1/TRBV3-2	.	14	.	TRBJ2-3	CASSQGGRPDTQYF	TGTGCCAGCAGCCAAGGTGGGAGGCCAGATACGCAGTATTTT
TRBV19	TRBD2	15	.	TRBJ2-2	CASSIGAGGTGELFF	TGTGCCAGTAGTATTGGGGCGGGAGGCACCGGGGAGCTGTTTTTT
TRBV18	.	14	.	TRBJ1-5	CASSPGQSNQPQHF	TGTGCCAGCTCACCAGGACAGAGCAATCAGCCCCAGCATTTT
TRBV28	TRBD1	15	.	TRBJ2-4	CASSPWTGTKNIQYF	TGTGCCAGCAGCCCCTGGACAGGGACCAAAAACATTCAGTACTTC
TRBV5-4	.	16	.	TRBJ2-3	CASSFPARLGTDTQYF	TGTGCCAGCAGCTTTCCCGCGCGATTAGGCACAGATACGCAGTATTTT
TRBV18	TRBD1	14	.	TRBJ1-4	CASSPRDSNEKLFF	TGTGCCAGCTCACCTCGGGACAGCAATGAAAAACTGTTTTTT
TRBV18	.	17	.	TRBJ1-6	CASSPPLGPPYNSPLHF	TGTGCCAGCTCACCACCGCTAGGTCCCCCCTATAATTCACCCCTCCACTTT
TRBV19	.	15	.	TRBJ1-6	CASSIFGTLDSPLHF	TGTGCCAGTAGTATCTTCGGGACACTGGATTCACCCCTCCACTTT
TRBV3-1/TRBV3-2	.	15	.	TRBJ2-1	CASSQSRSSYNEQFF	TGTGCCAGCAGCCAGTCGAGGAGCTCCTACAATGAGCAGTTCTTC
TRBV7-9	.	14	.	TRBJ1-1	CASSLIRRNTEAFF	TGTGCCAGCAGTCTGATAAGGAGGAACACTGAAGCTTTCTTT
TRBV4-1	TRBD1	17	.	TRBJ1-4	CASSHGNRGRTNEKLFF	TGCGCCAGCAGCCATGGCAACAGGGGGCGGACTAATGAAAAACTGTTTTTT
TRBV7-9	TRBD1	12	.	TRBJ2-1	CASGQGYNEQFF	TGTGCCAGCGGACAGGGCTACAATGAGCAGTTCTTC
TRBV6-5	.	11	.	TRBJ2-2	CAIQGGGELFF	TGTGCCATCCAGGGGGGCGGGGAGCTGTTTTTT
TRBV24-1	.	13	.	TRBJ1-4	CATSGAEHEKLFF	TGTGCCACCAGTGGGGCAGAGCATGAAAAACTGTTTTTT
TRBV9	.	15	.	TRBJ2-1	CASSVDGESYNEQFF	TGTGCCAGCAGCGTAGACGGAGAAAGCTACAATGAGCAGTTCTTC
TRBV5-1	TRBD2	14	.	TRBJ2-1	CASSSGLGYDEQFF	TGTGCCAGCAGCTCGGGACTAGGTTACGATGAGCAGTTCTTC
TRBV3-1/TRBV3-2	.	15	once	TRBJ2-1	CASSPSSLASREQFF	TGTGCCAGCAGCCCCTCTAGCCTAGCGTCTAGAGAGCAGTTCTTC
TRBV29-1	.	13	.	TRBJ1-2	CSVETDLNYGYTF	TGCAGCGTTGAAACCGACTTAAACTATGGCTACACCTTC
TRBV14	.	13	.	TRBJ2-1	CASSQDFNNEQFF	TGTGCCAGCAGCCAAGATTTTAACAATGAGCAGTTCTTC